This T cell receptor (beta chain) came from a study of blood T cell repertoires in COVID-19. The CDR3 has 15 residues. Germline CDR1 is MNHEY and CDR2 is SMNVEV (reference sequence). Losses at the gene ends were 7 bases for V and 2 bases for J; bases not matched to a gene: 7. This clone was recorded once. Clones were read by immunoSEQ multiplex PCR, and TCRdb kept only the in-frame ones, dropping some. The sample lists 55,000 to 65,000 clones, around 80% occurring once. This chain joins TRBV27 and TRBJ2-3; 9 bases agree with TRBD2. Sequences were obtained from peripheral blood. The source of this sequence is a man aged 60 to 75 with acute or convalescent COVID-19. In DNA, the CDR3 is TGTGCCAGCACCTTAGCGGGAGAGGACACAGATACGCAGTATTTT. The encoded protein is CASTLAGEDTDTQYF.